The clone carrying this T cell receptor (beta chain) was recorded a few times. Arm-PCR of CDR3 regions and iRepertoire HTBI primers were used to build TCR beta libraries. TCRdb re-analysed the multiplex PCR reads in MiXCR, keeping a single row per CDR3 protein. Of a few hundred thousand distinct CDR3 sequences listed, 16% are singletons. This sample is drawn from a study of regulatory T cells in long-lasting Graves disease. The time point was: newly diagnosed GD, antithyroid drugs for less than 3 months. From RNA extracted from PBMCs, the TCR library was made. All patients originated from an endocrinology department located in Xi'an, China. The sample was also linked to a second study, of T cells in Graves' hyperthyroidism and ophthalmopathy. That paper notes: During a first-round RT-PCR of the TCR CDR3, the HTBI primer set was used. Most thyroid clonotypes with frequency above 0.001 were detected in blood.

The sequences come from peripheral blood mononuclear cells (PBMCs), collected at new diagnosis, from a patient treated with antithyroid drugs. The sequence came from a man aged 40-49 years with Graves disease.

CDR3 bases: TGTGCCAGCAGCTCAGGGCCGGGGAACACTGAAGCTTTCTTT. The encoded protein is CASSSGPGNTEAFF. V usage is TRBV7-3 and J usage is TRBJ1-1; D might be TRBD1 (5 bases). The V end was cut by 4 bases, the J end by 1 base, with 10 bases between. This CDR3 contains 14 residues. Looked up from germline, CDR1 is SGHTA and CDR2 is FQGTGA.